This entry concerns a single T cell receptor beta chain. This sample also contains other DNA sequences that code for the same CDR3. Generated by immunoSEQ multiplex PCR, the TCRdb table keeps only in-frame clones and is missing some. The table lists 550,000 to 800,000 clones, roughly 91% of them singletons. What CD8 memory combined were CD45RO+ cells and CCR7-negative CD45RA+ TemRA cells. This record comes from a study of shared clonotypes between healthy human individuals. This receptor was taken from a man younger than 35 in good health. Some clones in this sample may be carry-over from other donors' samples. Sequencing was performed on memory CD8+ T cells from PBMCs. Noted subset: CD45RO+ cells pooled with CCR7-negative TemRA cells.

The CDR3 protein is CASSLLETQYF. Written as DNA, the CDR3 is TGTGCCAGCAGTCTGCTTGAGACCCAGTACTTC. The chain recombines TRBV28 with TRBJ2-5, with unresolved D. Trimming took off 5 bases at V and 5 bases at J, with 6 bases between the two ends. The germline V gene encodes CDR1 MDHEN and CDR2 SYDVKM. The CDR3 runs to 11 residues.